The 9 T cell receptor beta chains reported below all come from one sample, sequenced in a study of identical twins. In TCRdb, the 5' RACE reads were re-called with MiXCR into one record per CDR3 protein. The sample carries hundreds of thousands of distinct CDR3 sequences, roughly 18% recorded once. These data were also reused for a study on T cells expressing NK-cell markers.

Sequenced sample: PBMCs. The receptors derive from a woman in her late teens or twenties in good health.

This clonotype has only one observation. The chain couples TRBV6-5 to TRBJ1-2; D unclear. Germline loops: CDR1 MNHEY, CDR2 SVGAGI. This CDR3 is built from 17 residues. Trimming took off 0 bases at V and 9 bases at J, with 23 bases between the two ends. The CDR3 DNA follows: TGTGCCAGCAGTTACTCGAGGTCGGGCCAGGACCAGACGAGCTACACCTTC. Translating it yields CASSYSRSGQDQTSYTF.

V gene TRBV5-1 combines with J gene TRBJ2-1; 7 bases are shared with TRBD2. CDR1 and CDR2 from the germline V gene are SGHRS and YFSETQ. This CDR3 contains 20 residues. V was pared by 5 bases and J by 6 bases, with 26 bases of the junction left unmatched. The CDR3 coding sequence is TGCGCCAGCAGTCATAATCGGGCGGGAGTTTCCCCTTGGTCAGGCAATGAGCAGTTCTTC. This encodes CASSHNRAGVSPWSGNEQFF.

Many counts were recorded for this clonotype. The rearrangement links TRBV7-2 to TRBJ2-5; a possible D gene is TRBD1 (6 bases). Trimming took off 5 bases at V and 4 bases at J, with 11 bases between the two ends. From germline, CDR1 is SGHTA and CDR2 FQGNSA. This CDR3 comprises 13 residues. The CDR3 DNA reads TGTGCCAGCAGCCCCCGAGGGGGAGAGACCCAGTACTTC. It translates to CASSPRGGETQYF. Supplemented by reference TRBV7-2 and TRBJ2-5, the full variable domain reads GAGVSQSPSNKVTEKGKDVELRCDPISGHTALYWYRQSLGQGLEFLIYFQGNSAPDKSGLPSDRFSAERTGGSVSTLTIQRTQQEDSAVYLCASSPRGGETQYFGPGTRLLVL.

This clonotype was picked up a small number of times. In nucleotides, the CDR3 is TGTGCCAGCAGCCCGCAGGGGGGCCCTTATGGCTACACCTTC. It specifies CASSPQGGPYGYTF. The chain carries TRBV7-3 and TRBJ1-2; 7 bases fit TRBD1. V gave up 5 bases and J gave up 5 bases; unmatched junction bases: 8. CDR3 size: 14 residues. CDR1 is SGHTA and CDR2 is FQGTGA in the germline V gene.

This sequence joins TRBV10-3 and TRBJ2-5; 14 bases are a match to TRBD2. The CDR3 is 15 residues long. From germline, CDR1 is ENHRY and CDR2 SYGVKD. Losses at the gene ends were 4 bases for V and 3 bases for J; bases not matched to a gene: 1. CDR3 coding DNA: TGTGCCATCAGTGGGGGACTAGCGGGAGAAGAGACCCAGTACTTC. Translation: CAISGGLAGEETQYF.

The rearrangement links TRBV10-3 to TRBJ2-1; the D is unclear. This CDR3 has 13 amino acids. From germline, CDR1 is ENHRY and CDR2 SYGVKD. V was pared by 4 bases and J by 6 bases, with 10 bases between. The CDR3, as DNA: TGTGCCATCAGTGTGGCAGGCCCCAATGAGCAGTTCTTC. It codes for CAISVAGPNEQFF.

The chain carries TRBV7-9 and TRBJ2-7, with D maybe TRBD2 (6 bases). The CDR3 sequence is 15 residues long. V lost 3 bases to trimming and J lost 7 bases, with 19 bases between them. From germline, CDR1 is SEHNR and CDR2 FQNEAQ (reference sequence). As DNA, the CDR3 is TGTGCCAGCAGCTTCATAGGAGGGCCCCCGGGGGAGCAGTACTTC. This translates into CASSFIGGPPGEQYF.

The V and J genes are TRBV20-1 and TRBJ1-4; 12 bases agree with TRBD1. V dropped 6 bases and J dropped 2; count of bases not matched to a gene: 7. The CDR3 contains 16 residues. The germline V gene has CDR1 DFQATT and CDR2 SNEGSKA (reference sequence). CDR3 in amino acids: CSAEGTGGSTNEKLFF. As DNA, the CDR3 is TGCAGTGCGGAAGGGACAGGGGGCTCGACTAATGAAAAACTGTTTTTT.

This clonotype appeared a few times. CDR3 sequence: CASSQALRGQETQYF. The CDR3 DNA is TGTGCCAGCAGCCAAGCCCTGCGGGGACAAGAGACCCAGTACTTC. J is TRBJ2-5 and V is TRBV14; possibly TRBD2 for D (6 bases). Trimming left V 1 base short and J 2 bases short, with 11 bases between. This CDR3 is built from 15 residues. Looked up from germline, CDR1 is SGHDN and CDR2 is FVKESK.